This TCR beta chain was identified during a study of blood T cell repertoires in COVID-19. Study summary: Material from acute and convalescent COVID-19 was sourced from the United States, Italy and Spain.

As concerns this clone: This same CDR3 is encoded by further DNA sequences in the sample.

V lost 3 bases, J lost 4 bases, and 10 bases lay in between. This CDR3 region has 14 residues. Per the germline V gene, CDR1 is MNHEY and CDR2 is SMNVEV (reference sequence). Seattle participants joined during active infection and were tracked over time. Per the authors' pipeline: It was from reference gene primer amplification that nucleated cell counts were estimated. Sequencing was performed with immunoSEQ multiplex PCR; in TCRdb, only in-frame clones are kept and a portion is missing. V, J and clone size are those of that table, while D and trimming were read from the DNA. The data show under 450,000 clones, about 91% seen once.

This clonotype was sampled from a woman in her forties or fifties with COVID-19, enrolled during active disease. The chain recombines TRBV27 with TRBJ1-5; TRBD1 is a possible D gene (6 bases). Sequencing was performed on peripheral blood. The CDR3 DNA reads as TGTGCCAGCAGTTTGGGACAAGGTAATCAGCCCCAGCATTTT. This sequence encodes CASSLGQGNQPQHF.